This T cell receptor beta chain was documented in a study of cytotoxic CD8 clonotypes in ibrutinib-treated CLL. This table comes from immunoSEQ multiplex PCR, and its TCRdb copy is limited to in-frame clones, with some not included. Counted here are 250,000 to 350,000 clones, around 77% occurring once; the ten biggest clones make up about 5.7%. V lost 1 base, J lost 3 bases, and 11 bases lay in between. CDR1 SGDLS and CDR2 YYNGEE come from the germline V gene. The CDR3 is made up of 15 amino acids. Broader study findings: Clonality was higher at baseline than in age-matched healthy donors and tracked circulating CD8+ T-cell counts. Once treatment began, public clonotypes, which were uncommon, contracted or stayed stable.

As to this clone: The antigen is unknown.

This receptor was taken from a human donor with chronic lymphocytic leukemia. The V gene is TRBV9, the J gene TRBJ1-3; D may be TRBD1 (6 bases). Source: PBMCs, taken at disease progression, from a patient treated with ibrutinib. CDR3: CASSVSGESGNTIYF. The CDR3 DNA follows: TGTGCCAGCAGCGTATCAGGGGAAAGTGGAAACACCATATATTTT.